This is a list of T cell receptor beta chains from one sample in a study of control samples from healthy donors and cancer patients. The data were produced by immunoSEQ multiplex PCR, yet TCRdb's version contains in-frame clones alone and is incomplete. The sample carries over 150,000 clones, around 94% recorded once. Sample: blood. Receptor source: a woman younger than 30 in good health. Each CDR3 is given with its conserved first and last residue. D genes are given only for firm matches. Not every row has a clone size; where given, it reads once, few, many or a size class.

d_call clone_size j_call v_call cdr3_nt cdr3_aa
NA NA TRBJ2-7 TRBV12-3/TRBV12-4 TGTGCCAGCAGTTCTAGACAGTTCTACGAGCAGTACTTC CASSSRQFYEQYF
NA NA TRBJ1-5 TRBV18 TGTGCCAGCTCGGCGTTTTATAGCAATCAGCCCCAGCATTTT CASSAFYSNQPQHF
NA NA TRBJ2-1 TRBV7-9 TGTGCCAGCAGCTTAGCCTCGGATGAGCAGTTCTTC CASSLASDEQFF
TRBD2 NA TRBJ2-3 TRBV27 TGTGCCAGCACCGGGACTAACCTGGATACGCAGTATTTT CASTGTNLDTQYF
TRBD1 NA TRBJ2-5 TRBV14 TGTGCCAGCAGCCAGGACAGGGGAAGAGAGACCCAGTACTTC CASSQDRGRETQYF
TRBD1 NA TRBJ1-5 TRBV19 TGTGCCAGTACGCGGACAGGGGGGAATCAGCCCCAGCATTTT CASTRTGGNQPQHF
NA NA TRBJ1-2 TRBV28 TGTGCCAGCAGTTTGATGGGCTCCCGCGGCTACACCTTC CASSLMGSRGYTF
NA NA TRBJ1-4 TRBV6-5 TGTGCCACTCAGTTCCAGGTTGGGAATGAAAAACTGTTTTTT CATQFQVGNEKLFF
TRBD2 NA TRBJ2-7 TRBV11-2 TGTGCCAGCAGCTTCGGCGGGGGGGCGGAAAGGAACGACGAGCAGTACTTC CASSFGGGAERNDEQYF
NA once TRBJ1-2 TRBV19 TGTGCCAGCTCAACGGGACCCCGGGGCTACACCTTC CASSTGPRGYTF
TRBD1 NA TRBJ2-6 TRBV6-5 TGTGCCGCCGACAGGGGATTTGCTGGGGCCAACGTCCTGACTTTC CAADRGFAGANVLTF
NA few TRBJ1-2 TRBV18 TGTGCCAGCTCACCGGGGCACCCACTCTATGGCTACACCTTC CASSPGHPLYGYTF
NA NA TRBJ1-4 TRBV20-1 TGCAGTGGTAGCAAAAATGAAAAACTGTTTTTT CSGSKNEKLFF
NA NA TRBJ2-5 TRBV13 TGTGCCAGCAGCGTTGGGACGCAAGAGACCCAGTACTTC CASSVGTQETQYF
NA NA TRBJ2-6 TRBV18 TGTGCCAGCTCACCGAGTGGGTCTGGGGCCAACGTCCTGACTTTC CASSPSGSGANVLTF
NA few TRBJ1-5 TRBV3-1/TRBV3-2 TGTGCCAGCAGCCAGGGAAATCAGCCCCAGCATTTT CASSQGNQPQHF
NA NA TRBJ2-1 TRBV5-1 TGCGCCAGCAGCTCAACAGTGAGCTCCTACAATGAGCAGTTCTTC CASSSTVSSYNEQFF
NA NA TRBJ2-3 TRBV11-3 TGTGCCAGCAGCTTACCCCTGGATACGCAGTATTTT CASSLPLDTQYF
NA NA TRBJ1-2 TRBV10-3 TGTGCCATCACCTCTTTAGCAGGGCAACTGTATGGCTACACCTTC CAITSLAGQLYGYTF
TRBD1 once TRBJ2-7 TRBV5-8 TGTGCCAGCAGCTCAATCCGGGGACAGAGCTCCTACGAGCAGTACTTC CASSSIRGQSSYEQYF
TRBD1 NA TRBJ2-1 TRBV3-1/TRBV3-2 TGTGCCAGCAGCCAATACGGGACAGGGATCCACAATGAGCAGTTCTTC CASSQYGTGIHNEQFF
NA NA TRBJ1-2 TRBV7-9 TGTGCCAGCAGCTTAACAGGGACGAACTATGGCTACACCTTC CASSLTGTNYGYTF
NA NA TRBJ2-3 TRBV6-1 TGTGCCAGCAGTGAATTAGCGGTTAGCACAGATACGCAGTATTTT CASSELAVSTDTQYF
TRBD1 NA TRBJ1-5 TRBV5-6 TGTGCCAGCGAACTCTTCAGGGGGAGCAATCAGCCCCAGCATTTT CASELFRGSNQPQHF
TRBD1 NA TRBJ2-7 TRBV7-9 TGTGCCAGCAGCCCGTACCAGAGGACAGGGTCCTACGAGCAGTACTTC CASSPYQRTGSYEQYF
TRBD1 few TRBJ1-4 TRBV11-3 TGTGCCAGCAGCTTAACAGGGGCTAATGAAAAACTGTTTTTT CASSLTGANEKLFF
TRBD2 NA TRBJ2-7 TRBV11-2 TGTGCCAGCAGCTTAACGTGGACTAGCGGGGAGGATTACTACGAGCAGTACTTC CASSLTWTSGEDYYEQYF
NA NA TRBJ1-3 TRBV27 TGTGCCAGCAGCCGCACAGATCATGGAAACACCATATATTTT CASSRTDHGNTIYF
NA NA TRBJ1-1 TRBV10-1 TGCGCCAGCAGTGAGCGGCCAGAGAACACTGAAGCTTTCTTT CASSERPENTEAFF
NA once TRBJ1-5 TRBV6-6 TGTGCCAGCAGTTACATAGGGGGAGGTCAGCCCCAGCATTTT CASSYIGGGQPQHF
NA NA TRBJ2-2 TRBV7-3 TGTGCCAGCAGCTTGATACCAGCGGCCGGGGAGCTGTTTTTT CASSLIPAAGELFF
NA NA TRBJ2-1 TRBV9 TGTGCCAGCAGCGTAGGTCAATACAATGAGCAGTTCTTC CASSVGQYNEQFF